This T cell receptor (beta chain) was sequenced for a study of blood T cell repertoires in COVID-19. For the study at large: The United States, Italy and Spain supplied acute and convalescent COVID-19 samples. T cells, B-cell-depleted T cells, or PBMCs supplied cDNA or gDNA.

Study processing details: Amplification of reference gene primers was used by the study to estimate nucleated cell counts. The assay was immunoSEQ multiplex PCR, and TCRdb's table has in-frame clones only and misses some. Clone size and V and J calls were adopted from that table, with D and trimming inferred from the DNA. The table records over 85,000 clones, 75% to 90% of them present only once. V was clipped by 2 bases and J by 1 base, with 10 bases between them. Germline V gene sequence: CDR1 KGHDR, CDR2 SFDVKD. This CDR3 is built from 15 residues. The chain joins TRBV24-1 to TRBJ1-1; D not certain. Sequenced material: peripheral blood. This sequence was found in a human donor in a cohort sampled during active COVID-19. The CDR3 reads CATSDSGVGNTEAFF. The CDR3 DNA reads as TGTGCCACCAGTGATTCAGGCGTAGGGAACACTGAAGCTTTCTTT.